Below, 18 T cell receptor beta chains from the same sample are listed, as sequenced in a study of cytotoxic CD8 clonotypes in ibrutinib-treated CLL. The protocol was immunoSEQ multiplex PCR, while the TCRdb copy is restricted to in-frame clones and leaves out a portion. The profile covers some 130,000 clones, with approximately 85% appearing a single time and under 2.5% taken by the ten largest. The source was PBMCs, collected after 24 months of ibrutinib treatment. The origin of the receptors is a human donor with chronic lymphocytic leukemia.

The chain has TRBV25-1 and TRBJ2-3; D gene uncertain. CDR3 length: 16 residues. Germline CDR1 is MGHDK and CDR2 is SYGVNS. The V end lost 3 bases, the J end lost 1 base, and 14 bases lay between the germline ends. CDR3 region: CASSDDRPTGTDTQYF. The CDR3 nucleotides are TGTGCCAGCAGTGACGACCGGCCAACTGGCACAGATACGCAGTATTTT.

The chain employs TRBV7-2 and TRBJ2-1; maybe TRBD1 (6 bases). V gave up 1 base and J gave up 0 bases, with 13 bases separating them. CDR1 and CDR2 from the germline V gene are SGHTA and FQGNSA. The CDR3 spans 17 residues. CDR3 DNA: TGTGCCAGCAGCTTAGTCTCAGGCAGGGGCTCCTACAATGAGCAGTTCTTC. It translates to CASSLVSGRGSYNEQFF. The entire variable domain, with the rest obtained from reference TRBV7-2 and TRBJ2-1, is as follows: GAGVSQSPSNKVTEKGKDVELRCDPISGHTALYWYRQSLGQGLEFLIYFQGNSAPDKSGLPSDRFSAERTGGSVSTLTIQRTQQEDSAVYLCASSLVSGRGSYNEQFFGPGTRLTVL.

The chain is built from TRBV19 and TRBJ1-6; 11 bases match TRBD1. The CDR3 contains 17 residues. Trimming at V came to 3 bases and at J to 7 bases, leaving 8 bases not matched to a gene. Germline V gene sequence: CDR1 LNHDA, CDR2 SQIVND (reference sequence). The CDR3 region is CASSIGQGAFTNSPLHF. The CDR3 bases are TGTGCCAGTAGTATCGGACAGGGGGCCTTTACGAATTCACCCCTCCACTTT.

The chain links TRBV28 to TRBJ1-2; D remains ambiguous. CDR1 and CDR2 (germline): MDHEN, SYDVKM. Trimming took 2 bases from V and 4 from J, leaving 26 bases between them. This CDR3 has 19 amino acids. The CDR3 reads CASSLGFSFRLPSSYGYTF. In nucleotides, the CDR3 is TGTGCCAGCAGTTTAGGGTTCAGTTTTCGGTTGCCTAGTAGCTATGGCTACACCTTC.

This chain links TRBV7-9 with TRBJ2-1, with D perhaps assigned TRBD1 or TRBD2 (5 bases each). Trimming removed 5 bases at V and 9 bases at J, with 20 bases between. The V gene's germline CDR1 is SEHNR and CDR2 FQNEAQ (reference sequence). CDR3 size: 15 residues. The CDR3 is CASSAHGARDAEQFF. CDR3 nucleotide sequence: TGTGCCAGCAGCGCCCACGGGGCCCGTGACGCTGAGCAGTTCTTC.

The V and J genes are TRBV6-5 and TRBJ2-1; 12 bases are a match to TRBD1. The CDR3 has 16 residues. The ends lost 2 bases at V and 5 bases at J; junction bases unmatched: 4. Germline CDR1 is MNHEY and CDR2 is SVGAGI. CDR3 DNA sequence: TGTGCCAGCAGTTACAGGGGGACAGGGGGCAACAATGAGCAGTTCTTC. Its translation is CASSYRGTGGNNEQFF.

The V and J genes are TRBV11-3 and TRBJ2-5, with 7 bases that match TRBD2. The germline gives CDR1 SGHNT, CDR2 YENEEA. CDR3 length equals 13 residues. V trimming: 4 bases; J trimming: 2 bases; junction bases outside the gene matches: 1. The CDR3: CASSYGGQETQYF. The CDR3 bases are TGTGCCAGCAGCTACGGGGGGCAAGAGACCCAGTACTTC.

The genes are TRBV6-5 and TRBJ2-3; perhaps TRBD2 as D (6 bases). The CDR3 length is 12 residues. Between the trimmed V and J ends, which lost 10 bases and 10 bases, there was a span of 18 bases. Germline CDR1 is MNHEY and CDR2 is SVGAGI. The CDR3 bases are TGTGCCACGGGGGAAAACGAGCTAGCGCAGTATTTT. Protein product: CATGENELAQYF.

The CDR3 sequence is CASSADRSTDTQYF. The DNA of the CDR3 is TGTGCCAGCAGTGCGGACAGATCCACAGATACGCAGTATTTT. The J gene is TRBJ2-3, the V gene TRBV2; TRBD1 might be the D (6 bases). This CDR3 comprises 14 residues. Germline assignment: CDR1 SNHLY and CDR2 FYNNEI. Deletions cut 4 bases from V and 2 bases from J, with 10 bases between.

In this sample, this clone turned up once. This chain connects TRBV7-2 to TRBJ2-5, with D possibly being TRBD1 (6 bases). Germline CDR1 is SGHTA and CDR2 is FQGNSA. V dropped 1 base and J dropped 4 bases, with 13 bases sitting between them. The CDR3 loop spans 15 amino acids. The chain's CDR3 is CASSLVGADRETQYF. CDR3 DNA: TGTGCCAGCAGCTTAGTGGGGGCGGATAGAGAGACCCAGTACTTC.

The chain recombines TRBV15 with TRBJ1-2; the match to TRBD1 covers 8 bases. CDR3 length: 15 amino acids. Germline V gives CDR1 LNHNV, CDR2 YYDKDF (reference sequence). After removal of 3 bases from V and 7 bases from J, the junction contained 10 bases not matched to a gene. CDR3 sequence: CATSSRDRLFVGYTF. In nucleotides, the CDR3 is TGTGCCACCAGCAGTAGGGACAGGCTTTTTGTTGGCTACACCTTC.

This rearrangement joins TRBV2 to TRBJ1-2, with D possibly matching TRBD1 (6 bases). This CDR3 is 14 amino acids long. CDR1 and CDR2 from the germline V gene are SNHLY and FYNNEI. Between the trimmed V and J ends, which lost 7 bases and 2 bases, there was a span of 14 bases. In DNA, the CDR3 is TGTGCCAGCACCACGACAGGCGTCAACTATGGCTACACCTTC. Protein product: CASTTTGVNYGYTF.

This clone has a single count. The chain has TRBV2 and TRBJ2-2, with D possibly matching TRBD2 (5 bases). Germline loops: CDR1 SNHLY, CDR2 FYNNEI. Trimming took off 1 base at V and 1 base at J, with 10 bases between the two ends. This CDR3 has 16 residues. CDR3 DNA: TGTGCCAGCAGTGAAGGGAGGACCCTGAACACCGGGGAGCTGTTTTTT. Its translation: CASSEGRTLNTGELFF.

This chain joins TRBV9 and TRBJ2-2; 8 positions agree with TRBD1. V lost 0 bases to trimming and J lost 6 bases; unmatched junction nucleotides: 4. This CDR3 region has 15 residues. Germline CDR1 is SGDLS and CDR2 is YYNGEE. The CDR3 region has the DNA TGTGCCAGCAGCGTAGCGACAGGGGCCTCCGGGGAGCTGTTTTTT. Translating gives CASSVATGASGELFF.

The chain combines TRBV6-6 with TRBJ2-1; a possible D gene is TRBD2 (6 bases). The CDR3 has 15 amino acids. Germline V CDR1 and CDR2: MNHNY, SVGAGI (reference sequence). Trimming stripped 6 bases from V and 5 bases from J, with 17 bases between. The CDR3 DNA reads TGTGCCAGCAGCCCTCCCTCGGCTAGCGACAATGAGCAGTTCTTC. Translating it yields CASSPPSASDNEQFF.

This clone occurred a few times. V gene TRBV6-4 combines with J gene TRBJ2-7; 11 positions match TRBD1. The germline V gene has CDR1 MRHNA and CDR2 SNTAGT. The CDR3 has 15 residues. V lost 2 bases and J lost 2; bases outside the gene matches: 2. For the CDR3, the DNA is TGTGCCAGCAGTGACATGGGACAGGGGGCCTACGAGCAGTACTTC. It translates to CASSDMGQGAYEQYF.

The rearrangement joins TRBV7-2 to TRBJ2-7, with D maybe TRBD1 (6 bases). The ends were cut back, 5 bases at V and 6 bases at J, with 17 bases in the middle. This CDR3 is built from 14 residues. Germline V lookup: CDR1 SGHTA, CDR2 FQGNSA. The chain's CDR3 is CASSEQGWNAEQYF. DNA of the CDR3: TGTGCCAGCAGCGAACAGGGCTGGAACGCCGAGCAGTACTTC.

This chain joins TRBV25-1 and TRBJ2-1, with 9 bases matching TRBD2. The trim removed 4 bases at V and 5 bases at J, leaving 6 bases unmatched. The CDR3 is 15 amino acids. Germline V gene lookup returns CDR1 MGHDK and CDR2 SYGVNS. CDR3 amino acids: CASSAASGMHNEQFF. The CDR3 bases are TGTGCCAGCAGTGCGGCTAGCGGGATGCACAATGAGCAGTTCTTC.